This T cell receptor (beta chain) was found in a study of OX40 agonist ivuxolimab in advanced cancers. The protocol was immunoSEQ multiplex PCR, while the TCRdb copy is restricted to in-frame clones and leaves out a portion. Counted here are roughly 92,000 clones, more than 80% occurring once; the ten biggest clones make up roughly 9.4%. V lost 0 bases and J lost 4; bases outside the gene matches: 5. Germline V lookup: CDR1 SGDLS, CDR2 YYNGEE. This CDR3 region has 15 residues. The sequences come from CD4+ or CD8+ T cells sorted from blood, collected in a trial of the OX40 agonist ivuxolimab. The rearrangement links TRBV9 to TRBJ2-7; TRBD1 matches at 9 bases. This TCR was recovered from an adult with an advanced solid tumor such as melanoma, head and neck, liver or kidney cancer. In nucleotides, the CDR3 is TGTGCCAGCAGCGTAGGTGGGACAGGGATGTACGAGCAGTACTTC. Amino acid sequence: CASSVGGTGMYEQYF.